This TCR beta chain was sequenced during a study of blood T cell repertoires in COVID-19. The method was immunoSEQ multiplex PCR; TCRdb's version includes in-frame clones alone and lacks a portion of them. There are 300,000 to 450,000 clones in the sample; 80% to 90% occur only once, and around 2.8% lies in the top ten. After removal of 1 base from V and 4 bases from J, the junction contained 9 bases not matched to a gene. Germline lookup yields CDR1 LGHNA and CDR2 YSLEER. This CDR3 region has 18 residues. The sequenced sample consisted of peripheral blood. The receptor comes from a woman under 40 with COVID-19, enrolled during active disease. The chain links TRBV4-3 to TRBJ2-7, with TRBD2 matching over 14 bases. This CDR3 is CASSQVPRTSGRTYEQYV. The DNA for the CDR3 is TGCGCCAGCAGCCAAGTTCCTCGGACTAGCGGGAGGACGTACGAGCAGTACGTC.